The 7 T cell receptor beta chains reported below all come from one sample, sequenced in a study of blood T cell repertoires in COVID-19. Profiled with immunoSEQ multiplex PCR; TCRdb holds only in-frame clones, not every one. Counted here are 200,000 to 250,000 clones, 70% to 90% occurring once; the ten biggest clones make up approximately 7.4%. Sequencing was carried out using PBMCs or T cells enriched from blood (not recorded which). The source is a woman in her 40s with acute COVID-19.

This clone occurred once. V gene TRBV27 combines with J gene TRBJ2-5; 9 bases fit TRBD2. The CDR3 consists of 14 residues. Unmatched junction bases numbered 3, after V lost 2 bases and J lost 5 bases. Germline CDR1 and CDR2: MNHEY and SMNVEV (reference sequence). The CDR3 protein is CASSLLAGSETQYF. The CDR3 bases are TGTGCCAGCAGTTTACTAGCGGGGTCGGAGACCCAGTACTTC.

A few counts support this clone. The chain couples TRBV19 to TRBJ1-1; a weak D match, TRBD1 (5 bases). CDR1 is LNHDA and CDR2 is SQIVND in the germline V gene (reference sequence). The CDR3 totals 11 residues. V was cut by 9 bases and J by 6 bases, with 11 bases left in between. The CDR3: CASRQSAEAFF. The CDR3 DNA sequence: TGTGCCAGCCGACAGAGCGCTGAAGCTTTCTTT.

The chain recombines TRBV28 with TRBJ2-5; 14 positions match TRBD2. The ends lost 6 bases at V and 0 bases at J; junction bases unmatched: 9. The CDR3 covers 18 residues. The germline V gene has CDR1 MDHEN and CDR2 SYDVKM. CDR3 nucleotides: TGTGCCAGCAGCCGAGGGACTAGCGGGGGACTGTACCAAGAGACCCAGTACTTC. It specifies CASSRGTSGGLYQETQYF.

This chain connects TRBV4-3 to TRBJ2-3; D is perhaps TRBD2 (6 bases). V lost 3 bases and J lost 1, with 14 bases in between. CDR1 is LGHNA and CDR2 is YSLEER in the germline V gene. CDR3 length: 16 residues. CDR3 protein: CASSHEWRDGTDTQYF. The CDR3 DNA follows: TGCGCCAGCAGCCATGAGTGGCGGGACGGCACAGATACGCAGTATTTT.

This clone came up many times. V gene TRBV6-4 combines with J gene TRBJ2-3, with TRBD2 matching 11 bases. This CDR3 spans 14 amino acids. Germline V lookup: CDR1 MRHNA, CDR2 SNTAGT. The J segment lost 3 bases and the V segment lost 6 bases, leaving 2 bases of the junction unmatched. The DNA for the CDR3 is TGTGCCAGCAGCCTAGCGGGGGGAACAGATACGCAGTATTTT. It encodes CASSLAGGTDTQYF.

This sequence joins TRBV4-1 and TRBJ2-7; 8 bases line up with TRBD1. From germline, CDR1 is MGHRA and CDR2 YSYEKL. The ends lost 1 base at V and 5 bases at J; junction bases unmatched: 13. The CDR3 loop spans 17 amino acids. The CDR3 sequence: CASSQVGQGVFRDEQYF. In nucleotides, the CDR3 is TGCGCCAGCAGCCAAGTCGGACAGGGAGTTTTTCGTGACGAGCAGTACTTC.

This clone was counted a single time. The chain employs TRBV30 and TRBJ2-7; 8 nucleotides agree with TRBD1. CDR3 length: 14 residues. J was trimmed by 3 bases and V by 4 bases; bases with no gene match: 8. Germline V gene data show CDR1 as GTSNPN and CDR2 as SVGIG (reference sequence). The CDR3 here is CAWKDRTGNYEQYF. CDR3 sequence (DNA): TGTGCCTGGAAGGACCGGACAGGGAACTACGAGCAGTACTTC.